Presented here are 30 T cell receptor beta chains from one specimen sequenced in a study of blood T cells in healthy people across ages. Then a second PCR, running about 7 to 11 cycles, was carried out with a sample-barcoded 5' primer and a J-beta primer mix. One entry per CDR3 protein, called by TCRdb with MiXCR from the 5' RACE reads. The sample includes about a million distinct CDR3 sequences, approximately 50% of them seen just once. What was sequenced was blood. These receptors came from a woman in her sixties in good health.

In the case of this clonotype: Sequence at one end of the junction differs from germline and may be a read error. The chain employs TRBV18 and TRBJ2-5; 10 bases are a match to TRBD1. This CDR3 contains 17 residues. CDR1 KGHSH and CDR2 LQKENI come from the germline V gene. The CDR3 nucleotides read TGTACCAGCTCACCTCCATACGGGACAGGGGTGGTGGAGACCCAGTACTTC. Translating gives CTSSPPYGTGVVETQYF.

This CDR3 is CSAEDRGSTGANVLTF. DNA for the CDR3: TGCAGTGCTGAGGACAGGGGAAGTACGGGGGCCAACGTCCTGACTTTC. The chain recombines TRBV20-1 with TRBJ2-6, with TRBD1 matching 9 bases. The V gene end was trimmed by 5 bases and the J gene end by 4 bases; junction bases not matched to a gene: 9. The CDR3 runs to 16 residues. Per germline, CDR1 DFQATT and CDR2 SNEGSKA (reference sequence).

This clonotype was detected a few times. This chain connects TRBV7-9 to TRBJ2-4, with D perhaps matching TRBD1 (5 bases). Trimming cost V 5 bases and J 13 bases, with 12 bases left between them. The germline CDR1 and CDR2 sequences are SEHNR and FQNEAQ (reference sequence). The CDR3 is made up of 11 amino acids. CDR3 residues: CASSTDRLQYF. CDR3 DNA sequence: TGTGCCAGCAGCACCGACAGACTGCAGTACTTC.

The chain links TRBV27 to TRBJ2-3; D ambiguous. The CDR3 totals 14 residues. Germline V gene sequence: CDR1 MNHEY, CDR2 SMNVEV (reference sequence). V was cut by 3 bases and J by 2 bases, with 9 bases left in between. The CDR3, as DNA: TGTGCCAGCAGTTTCGATATCTTCACAGATACGCAGTATTTT. Protein sequence: CASSFDIFTDTQYF.

In regard to this clonotype: Because the CDR3's place on the DNA is in doubt, the DNA is left out and the CDR3 is given as listed by TCRdb. This chain links TRBV12-3 or TRBV12-4 with TRBJ2-2; the D call TRBD2 from the table was never checked on the DNA. With termini counted, the CDR3 has 21 amino acids. This CDR3 reads CASSPRTSGSLTEQFFGELFF.

V usage is TRBV10-2 and J usage is TRBJ2-7; 8 bases agree with TRBD1. Germline trimming cut 4 bases from V and 6 bases from J; bases unmatched to any gene: 8. Germline lookup yields CDR1 WSHSY and CDR2 SAAADI. This CDR3 is 14 amino acids long. CDR3 loop: CASSVTGDVREQYF. CDR3 DNA sequence: TGCGCCAGCAGTGTGACAGGGGACGTGCGCGAGCAGTACTTC.

V and J are TRBV29-1 and TRBJ2-5; no definite D call. CDR3 length: 12 amino acids. Between the trimmed V and J ends, which lost 7 bases and 11 bases, there was a span of 20 bases. Germline V lookup: CDR1 SQVTM, CDR2 ANQGSEA. CDR3 nucleotide sequence: TGCAGCGGGTTGCGTGTCGTAGATGAGCAGTACTTC. This gives the protein CSGLRVVDEQYF.

This chain connects TRBV7-2 to TRBJ2-7; 7 bases map to TRBD2. CDR1 and CDR2 (germline): SGHTA, FQGNSA. Trimming took 4 bases from V and 1 from J; bases not matched to a gene: 10. This CDR3 spans 16 amino acids. Written as DNA, the CDR3 is TGTGCCAGCAGCTCCGGAGGCGGGAGAGGTTCCTACGAGCAGTACTTC. Translation gives CASSSGGGRGSYEQYF.

The chain joins TRBV9 to TRBJ2-1; D is unclear. Germline-derived CDR1 and CDR2 are SGDLS and YYNGEE. V lost 0 bases to trimming and J lost 7 bases, with 5 bases between them. The CDR3 has 12 residues. Here the CDR3 reads CASSVDNNEQFF. CDR3 in DNA: TGTGCCAGCAGCGTAGATAATAATGAGCAGTTCTTC.

V gene TRBV6-5 combines with J gene TRBJ2-7; D is unclear. The germline CDR1 and CDR2 sequences are MNHEY and SVGAGI. V was clipped by 6 bases and J by 3 bases, with 12 bases between them. The CDR3 sequence is 13 residues long. The CDR3 nucleotides are TGTGCCAGCAGGCTGAACACGGGCTACGAGCAGTACTTC. The encoded protein is CASRLNTGYEQYF.

In this sample, this clonotype turned up a few times. J is TRBJ1-3 and V is TRBV20-1, with 7 bases identical to TRBD1. Germline V gene sequence: CDR1 DFQATT, CDR2 SNEGSKA (reference sequence). Trimming removed 5 bases from V and 0 bases from J; junction bases left unmatched: 10. CDR3 length: 16 amino acids. CDR3 in amino acids: CSAGKTGASSGNTIYF. In DNA form, the CDR3 reads TGCAGTGCTGGGAAAACAGGGGCGAGCTCTGGAAACACCATATATTTT.

This clonotype was observed a few times. V gene TRBV28 combines with J gene TRBJ2-5, with D hard to call. V gave up 5 bases and J gave up 5 bases, with 15 bases separating them. The CDR3 is made up of 14 amino acids. The germline V gene has CDR1 MDHEN and CDR2 SYDVKM. The CDR3 here is CASSPPPLGETQYF. CDR3 bases: TGTGCCAGCAGTCCACCCCCTTTGGGGGAGACCCAGTACTTC.

The chain has TRBV6-4 and TRBJ2-3, with D tentatively TRBD1 (6 bases). The CDR3 covers 16 residues. V lost 0 bases and J 2 bases, leaving 12 bases between the germline ends. Germline V gene data show CDR1 as MRHNA and CDR2 as SNTAGT. CDR3 loop: CASSDSPDSFTDTQYF. The CDR3, as DNA: TGTGCCAGCAGTGACTCTCCGGACAGTTTCACAGATACGCAGTATTTT.

The genes are TRBV30 and TRBJ2-5; a weak D match, TRBD2 (6 bases). CDR1 and CDR2 from the germline V gene are GTSNPN and SVGIG (reference sequence). The CDR3 runs 13 residues. V gave up 5 bases and J gave up 5 bases, with 15 bases separating them. In nucleotides, the CDR3 is TGTGCCTGGGAGCAGGGCCGGGAGGAGACCCAGTACTTC. It specifies CAWEQGREETQYF.

CDR3 nucleotides: TGCAGTGCTAGAGATCTAGTGCTAGGGGGCTACGAGCAGTACTTC. It translates to CSARDLVLGGYEQYF. This rearrangement joins TRBV20-1 to TRBJ2-7, with D perhaps matching TRBD1 (6 bases). Per the germline V gene, CDR1 is DFQATT and CDR2 is SNEGSKA (reference sequence). The CDR3 is 15 residues long. Trimming cost V 0 bases and J 3 bases, with 15 bases left between them.

V gene TRBV11-3 combines with J gene TRBJ2-1; no clear D gene. Germline lookup yields CDR1 SGHNT and CDR2 YENEEA. CDR3 length equals 14 residues. With 9 bases removed from V and 0 bases from J, the gap between germline ends came to 12 bases. The CDR3 sequence is CASQDGSSYNEQFF. The CDR3 DNA follows: TGTGCCAGTCAGGACGGTAGCTCCTACAATGAGCAGTTCTTC. Complete variable domain (other parts from reference TRBV11-3 and TRBJ2-1): EAGVVQSPRYKIIEKKQPVAFWCNPISGHNTLYWYLQNLGQGPELLIRYENEEAVDDSQLPKDRFSAERLKGVDSTLKIQPAELGDSAVYLCASQDGSSYNEQFFGPGTRLTVL.

This clonotype was seen only a few times. This rearrangement joins TRBV20-1 to TRBJ2-7; 7 nucleotides line up with TRBD2. The J segment lost 4 bases and the V segment lost 7 bases, leaving 13 bases of the junction unmatched. The CDR3 is made up of 14 amino acids. Per germline, CDR1 DFQATT and CDR2 SNEGSKA (reference sequence). CDR3 DNA: TGCAGTGGGCTTCTAGCGGTAGGGCCATACGAGCAGTACTTC. This gives the protein CSGLLAVGPYEQYF.

This clonotype was seen only a few times. The V call is TRBV27, the J call TRBJ1-2, with D unresolved. The CDR3 contains 14 residues. The V gene's germline CDR1 is MNHEY and CDR2 SMNVEV (reference sequence). V lost 6 bases, J lost 2 bases, and 13 bases lay in between. CDR3 nucleotides: TGTGCCAGCAGATATACTGGGCGGAACTATGGCTACACCTTC. It encodes CASRYTGRNYGYTF.

This clonotype showed up just a few times. The V and J genes are TRBV6-1 and TRBJ2-1; D not resolved. In germline, CDR1 is MNHNS, CDR2 SASEGT. The CDR3 consists of 14 residues. With 6 bases removed from V and 1 base from J, the gap between germline ends came to 10 bases. The CDR3 spells CASRLEGSYNEQFF. In nucleotides, the CDR3 is TGTGCCAGCAGGCTGGAAGGGTCCTACAATGAGCAGTTCTTC.

This clonotype was picked up many times. V gene TRBV29-1 combines with J gene TRBJ2-5, with D perhaps TRBD1 (5 bases). Trimming removed 7 bases at V and 5 bases at J, with 14 bases between. The CDR3 has 12 amino acids. Germline values: CDR1 SQVTM, CDR2 ANQGSEA. CDR3 DNA sequence: TGCAGCGATCCGCAGGGTATGGAGACCCAGTACTTC. Its translation: CSDPQGMETQYF.

The rearrangement links TRBV29-1 to TRBJ1-2, with D possibly being TRBD1 (6 bases). Looked up from germline, CDR1 is SQVTM and CDR2 is ANQGSEA. Trimming shortened V by 5 bases and J by 1 base, and 11 bases separated the two germline ends. The CDR3 loop spans 13 amino acids. CDR3 loop: CSVLQGVNYGYTF. CDR3 nucleotide sequence: TGCAGCGTTTTACAGGGTGTTAACTATGGCTACACCTTC. The full variable domain, completed using reference TRBV29-1 and TRBJ1-2, is SAVISQKPSRDICQRGTSLTIQCQVDSQVTMMFWYRQQPGQSLTLIATANQGSEATYESGFVIDKFPISRPNLTFSTLTVSNMSPEDSSIYLCSVLQGVNYGYTFGSGTRLTVV.

This clonotype occurred a few times. The V gene is TRBV20-1, the J gene TRBJ2-1; D is perhaps TRBD2 (6 bases). The CDR3 totals 14 residues. The germline CDR1 and CDR2 sequences are DFQATT and SNEGSKA (reference sequence). V lost 5 bases and J 3 bases, leaving 14 bases between the germline ends. The CDR3 spells CSAATRQIYNEQFF. DNA of the CDR3: TGCAGTGCTGCGACTAGACAAATCTACAATGAGCAGTTCTTC.

This chain joins TRBV7-9 and TRBJ2-6, with 7 bases that match TRBD1. The CDR3 extends over 17 amino acids. The ends lost 8 bases at V and 0 bases at J; junction bases unmatched: 10. Germline CDR1 is SEHNR and CDR2 is FQNEAQ (reference sequence). CDR3 bases: TGTGCCAGCGCCCCGGGACAGCCCCGCTCTGGGGCCAACGTCCTGACTTTC. Protein sequence: CASAPGQPRSGANVLTF.

The table lists this clonotype with a few counts. V is TRBV28 and J is TRBJ1-5; D unresolved. The V and J ends lost 6 bases and 3 bases respectively, with 21 bases between them. CDR3 length: 17 residues. Germline V gene lookup returns CDR1 MDHEN and CDR2 SYDVKM. The CDR3 region has the DNA TGTGCCAGCAGCACCCTGTGGGATGAGTCCACCAATCAGCCCCAGCATTTT. It is translated as CASSTLWDESTNQPQHF.

This clonotype has a handful of counts. The chain has TRBV7-2 and TRBJ2-7; 16 bases match TRBD2. The CDR3 has 17 residues. J gave up 5 bases and V 3 bases, and 7 bases lay outside the gene matches. Germline V lookup: CDR1 SGHTA, CDR2 FQGNSA. CDR3 protein: CASSLGLAGGQGNEQYF. The CDR3 DNA follows: TGTGCCAGCAGCTTGGGACTAGCGGGAGGGCAAGGGAACGAGCAGTACTTC.

The chain is built from TRBV4-1 and TRBJ2-2, with unresolved D. CDR3 length equals 15 residues. The germline V gene encodes CDR1 MGHRA and CDR2 YSYEKL. Trimming left V 0 bases short and J 5 bases short, with 10 bases between. CDR3 residues: CASSQDWSVTGELFF. The DNA of the CDR3 is TGCGCCAGCAGCCAAGATTGGAGCGTAACCGGGGAGCTGTTTTTT.

The V call is TRBV4-2, the J call TRBJ2-3, with 7 bases lining up with TRBD1. Germline loops: CDR1 LGHNA, CDR2 YNFKEQ. This CDR3 is 15 amino acids long. The trim removed 2 bases at V and 4 bases at J, leaving 6 bases unmatched. The CDR3 region is CASSQWTGVADTQYF. As DNA, the CDR3 is TGTGCCAGCAGCCAATGGACAGGAGTTGCAGATACGCAGTATTTT.

This chain links TRBV20-1 with TRBJ1-5; TRBD1 matches 8 bases. This CDR3 region has 13 residues. CDR1 and CDR2 (germline): DFQATT, SNEGSKA (reference sequence). Trimming removed 8 bases from V and 12 bases from J; junction bases left unmatched: 15. CDR3 protein: CSSQGAQIRVQHF. For the CDR3, the DNA is TGCAGTAGCCAGGGGGCGCAGATTAGGGTCCAGCATTTT.

In DNA, the CDR3 is TGTGCCAGCAGCCCCCGAGGGGGGGAAGGGACTGAAGCTTTCTTT. Protein sequence: CASSPRGGEGTEAFF. V and J are TRBV5-4 and TRBJ1-1; TRBD1 is a possible D gene (6 bases). This CDR3 spans 15 amino acids. CDR1 SGHNT and CDR2 YYREEE come from the germline V gene (reference sequence). V was cut by 4 bases and J by 5 bases, with 18 bases left in between.

The chain couples TRBV30 to TRBJ2-7; either TRBD1 or TRBD2 may supply D (5 bases each). V lost 2 bases and J 7 bases, leaving 12 bases between the germline ends. The CDR3 is made up of 12 amino acids. The germline V gene encodes CDR1 GTSNPN and CDR2 SVGIG (reference sequence). CDR3 protein: CAWSMGVIEQYF. CDR3 coding DNA: TGTGCCTGGAGTATGGGGGTGATAGAGCAGTACTTC.